The 4 T cell receptor beta chains listed next were all sequenced from one sample in a study of radiotherapy plus CTLA-4 blockade in lung cancer (dated by TCRdb to between 2017 and 2018). To prepare the library, the immunoSEQ multiplex PCR assay was applied. TCRdb stores this immuneACCESS table with in-frame sequences only. Part of the clones is absent; in the studies checked, under half of the shortfall reflects unresolved V genes, and no reason is known for the rest. The table for this sample lists over 45,000 clones; approximately 79% of them were counted only once. The ten largest account for around 17% of the sample. Sample: peripheral blood, taken from a patient treated with radiotherapy plus ipilimumab. The receptors derive from a human donor with non-small cell lung cancer who had a complete response to radiotherapy plus ipilimumab.

There are many counts of this clone. The V and J genes are TRBV28 and TRBJ2-5, with 7 bases that match TRBD2. CDR3 length: 16 amino acids. Germline CDR1 and CDR2: MDHEN and SYDVKM. J was trimmed by 2 bases and V by 7 bases; bases with no gene match: 13. The CDR3: CASTPEGPGGQETQYF. The CDR3 nucleotides read TGTGCCAGCACCCCCGAGGGGCCGGGGGGACAAGAGACCCAGTACTTC.

V gene TRBV4-1 combines with J gene TRBJ2-7, with D tentatively TRBD2 (7 bases). Trimming removed 4 bases at V and 3 bases at J, with 16 bases between. Looked up from germline, CDR1 is MGHRA and CDR2 is YSYEKL. The CDR3 has 15 amino acids. The CDR3 DNA reads TGCGCCAGCAGCCTCGGGGAGGGGGGAGACTACGAGCAGTACTTC. Residues: CASSLGEGGDYEQYF.

The genes are TRBV5-5 and TRBJ2-2; D is perhaps TRBD2 (6 bases). Germline loops: CDR1 SGHKS, CDR2 YYEKEE (reference sequence). The CDR3 is 19 residues long. The V gene lost 4 bases and the J gene lost 2 bases, with 24 bases spanning the gap. DNA of the CDR3: TGTGCCAGCAGCATCCCGCCTGGCGGAGGAGGGGCAAACACCGGGGAGCTGTTTTTT. Its protein product is CASSIPPGGGGANTGELFF.

The chain combines TRBV18 with TRBJ1-5; tentative D call: TRBD1 (6 bases). Trimming shortened V by 2 bases and J by 6 bases, and 14 bases separated the two germline ends. The CDR3 runs 15 residues. Per germline, CDR1 KGHSH and CDR2 LQKENI. In DNA, the CDR3 is TGTGCCAGCTCACCAGGGGGCGCAGCAGGTCAGCCCCAGCATTTT. Translation gives CASSPGGAAGQPQHF. Complete variable domain (other parts from reference TRBV18 and TRBJ1-5): NAGVMQNPRHLVRRRGQEARLRCSPMKGHSHVYWYRQLPEEGLKFMVYLQKENIIDESGMPKERFSAEFPKEGPSILRIQQVVRGDSAAYFCASSPGGAAGQPQHFGDGTRLSIL.